The 30 T cell receptor beta chains reported below all come from one sample, sequenced in a study of cytomegalovirus exposure and HLA in healthy donors. PCR involved 60 Vbeta and 13 Jbeta primers. TCRdb keeps only in-frame clones here, not all; method: immunoSEQ multiplex PCR. The table has around 190,000 clones, roughly 83% seen once. The source material was PBMCs. The source of these receptors is a woman aged 45-65 years in good health and CMV-seronegative.

The chain combines TRBV28 with TRBJ1-2, with 10 bases matching TRBD1. The trim removed 2 bases at V and 4 bases at J, leaving 4 bases unmatched. Germline V gene data show CDR1 as MDHEN and CDR2 as SYDVKM. The CDR3 is made up of 15 amino acids. DNA of the CDR3: TGTGCCAGCAGTTTAGGGACAGGGGTGATCTATGGCTACACCTTC. It specifies CASSLGTGVIYGYTF.

The rearrangement joins TRBV7-9 to TRBJ2-5, with D possibly being TRBD1 (5 bases). The germline V gene encodes CDR1 SEHNR and CDR2 FQNEAQ (reference sequence). Trimming removed 1 base from V and 6 bases from J, with 12 bases in between. The CDR3 is 14 residues long. The CDR3 here is CASSLVAGLKTQYF. The CDR3 nucleotides are TGTGCCAGCAGCTTAGTGGCAGGGTTGAAGACCCAGTACTTC.

The chain combines TRBV18 with TRBJ2-1; a possible D gene is TRBD2 (7 bases). In germline, CDR1 is KGHSH, CDR2 LQKENI. The CDR3 sequence is 17 residues long. Trimming shortened V by 5 bases and J by 6 bases, and 23 bases separated the two germline ends. The CDR3 here is CASSSLSGGPVGNEQFF. The CDR3 bases are TGTGCCAGCTCAAGTCTTTCCGGGGGGCCGGTGGGCAATGAGCAGTTCTTC.

The chain links TRBV6-1 to TRBJ2-5; TRBD1 aligns across 10 bases. The CDR3 covers 15 residues. V lost 7 bases to trimming and J lost 1 base; unmatched junction nucleotides: 6. In germline, CDR1 is MNHNS, CDR2 SASEGT. Here the CDR3 reads CASIRDRGPQETQYF. Here the CDR3 DNA reads TGTGCCAGCATCCGGGACAGGGGCCCCCAAGAGACCCAGTACTTC.

V gene TRBV5-6 combines with J gene TRBJ2-1; tentatively, D is TRBD1 (5 bases). There are 13 residues in the CDR3. Trimming stripped 1 base from V and 4 bases from J, with 6 bases between. Germline CDR1 SGHDT, CDR2 YYEEEE. The CDR3 DNA follows: TGTGCCAGCAGCTTGACAGGATACAATGAGCAGTTCTTC. Amino acid sequence: CASSLTGYNEQFF.

This clone has more than one count but fewer than ten. The V call is TRBV5-1, the J call TRBJ2-7, with 7 bases aligning to TRBD2. This CDR3 has 16 residues. V was clipped by 4 bases and J by 1 base; unmatched bases: 11. CDR1 and CDR2 from the germline V gene are SGHRS and YFSETQ. This CDR3 is CASSQGSLAVSYEQYF. The CDR3 region has the DNA TGCGCCAGCAGCCAAGGTAGTCTAGCGGTGTCCTACGAGCAGTACTTC.

To note about this clone: A far larger clone differs by one base, so this is likely a read error. Other nucleotide sequences in the sample specify the same CDR3. This chain connects TRBV28 to TRBJ2-7, with 8 bases fitting TRBD2. CDR3 length: 15 amino acids. In germline, CDR1 is MDHEN, CDR2 SYDVKM. CDR3 in amino acids: CASSLLGGALYEQYF. For the CDR3, the DNA is TGCGCCAGCAGTCTCCTCGGGGGGGCTCTCTACGAGCAGTACTTC. Based on the CDR3 plus reference TRBV28 and TRBJ2-7, the full variable domain is DVKVTQSSRYLVKRTGEKVFLECVQDMDHENMFWYRQDPGLGLRLIYFSYDVKMKEKGDIPEGYSVSREKKERFSLILESASTNQTSMYLCASSLLGGALYEQYFGPGTRLTVT.

The chain uses TRBV5-6 and TRBJ2-2, with D possibly matching TRBD1 (6 bases). The V end was cut by 4 bases, the J end by 4 bases, with 17 bases between. The CDR3 is 16 amino acids. Germline loops: CDR1 SGHDT, CDR2 YYEEEE. In DNA form, the CDR3 reads TGTGCCAGCAGCAGCCTCAGCGTAGGGGGCACCGGGGAGCTGTTTTTT. Translation gives CASSSLSVGGTGELFF.

The chain has TRBV5-1 and TRBJ1-3, with TRBD1 matching 8 bases. J lost 1 base, V lost 4 bases, and 7 bases had no gene match. This CDR3 is built from 16 residues. The germline V gene has CDR1 SGHRS and CDR2 YFSETQ. In DNA form, the CDR3 reads TGCGCCAGCAGCCTAGGGACAGGTCTGTCTGGAAACACCATATATTTT. It encodes CASSLGTGLSGNTIYF.

The chain uses TRBV6-1 and TRBJ2-3, with a weak D call TRBD1 (5 bases). Germline assignment: CDR1 MNHNS and CDR2 SASEGT. The CDR3 has 14 residues. Between the trimmed V and J ends, which lost 7 bases and 11 bases, there was a span of 22 bases. The CDR3 reads CASIPNSNLGVQYF. In DNA form, the CDR3 reads TGTGCCAGCATCCCCAACTCAAATCTAGGGGTGCAGTATTTT.

This chain links TRBV29-1 with TRBJ1-5; 10 bases fit TRBD1. CDR3 size: 15 residues. The ends lost 7 bases at V and 0 bases at J; junction bases unmatched: 6. The germline V gene encodes CDR1 SQVTM and CDR2 ANQGSEA. In DNA, the CDR3 is TGCAGCGCCCGGACAGGGGGTCTTAGCAATCAGCCCCAGCATTTT. It codes for CSARTGGLSNQPQHF.

The rearrangement joins TRBV6-1 to TRBJ1-2, with 9 bases aligning to TRBD1. The CDR3 is 15 residues long. V trimming: 3 bases; J trimming: 2 bases; junction bases outside the gene matches: 4. CDR1 is MNHNS, CDR2 SASEGT, per germline. This CDR3 reads CASSDPGQGNYGYTF. The CDR3 DNA is TGTGCCAGCAGTGATCCGGGACAGGGAAACTATGGCTACACCTTC.

This chain joins TRBV6-5 and TRBJ2-5; 14 bases map to TRBD2. Judging by the DNA end, TRBJ2-7 fits better; the J call may be wrong. The CDR3 sequence is 16 residues long. Germline-derived CDR1 and CDR2 are MNHEY and SVGAGI. DNA of the CDR3: TGTGCCAGCAGTTATGTTGGGACTAGCGGGAGTAACGAGCAGTACTTC. Encoded protein: CASSYVGTSGSNEQYF.

The chain recombines TRBV28 with TRBJ2-2; 7 bases align to TRBD2. V trimming: 5 bases; J trimming: 0 bases; junction bases outside the gene matches: 6. This CDR3 is 16 amino acids long. CDR1 is MDHEN and CDR2 is SYDVKM in the germline V gene. The CDR3 sequence is CASSIQAGSNTGELFF. CDR3 in DNA: TGTGCCAGCAGTATTCAAGCGGGGTCGAACACCGGGGAGCTGTTTTTT.

J is TRBJ1-4 and V is TRBV14; 10 bases are shared with TRBD1. CDR3 length: 14 residues. With V trimmed by 6 bases and J by 6 bases, 4 bases remained unmatched. The germline CDR1 and CDR2 sequences are SGHDN and FVKESK. CDR3 sequence reads: CASRRQGAYEKLFF. CDR3 nucleotides: TGTGCCAGCAGGAGACAGGGGGCTTATGAAAAACTGTTTTTT.

Only a few counts were recorded for this clone. The V and J genes are TRBV4-3 and TRBJ1-1; 7 bases agree with TRBD1. The CDR3 is 15 residues long. CDR1 is LGHNA, CDR2 YSLEER, per germline. With 4 bases clipped from V and 4 bases from J, the junction kept 9 bases outside the gene matches. CDR3 DNA sequence: TGCGCCAGCAGCCCTCAACAGGGGCCGCCCACTGAAGCTTTCTTT. Translated, it gives CASSPQQGPPTEAFF.

The chain couples TRBV2 to TRBJ1-3, with D maybe TRBD1 (6 bases). Trimming shortened V by 3 bases and J by 4 bases, and 16 bases separated the two germline ends. Germline CDR1 SNHLY, CDR2 FYNNEI. The CDR3 is made up of 16 amino acids. The CDR3 here is CASSENPPGVGNTIYF. As DNA, the CDR3 is TGTGCCAGCAGTGAGAACCCGCCAGGGGTCGGAAACACCATATATTTT.

With respect to this clone: The junction departs from germline at one end; a sequencing error may be responsible. V gene TRBV7-8 combines with J gene TRBJ1-4; D call uncertain. The CDR3 contains 15 residues. CDR1 is SGHVS and CDR2 is FQNEAQ in the germline V gene. The CDR3 here is CASSLDEVTSEKLFF. The CDR3 nucleotides read TGTGCCAGCAGCTTAGACGAGGTTACTAGTGAAAAACTGTTTTTT.

The genes are TRBV19 and TRBJ2-5; 7 bases are a match to TRBD2. V shed 5 bases and J 8 bases; nucleotides not matched to a gene: 11. This CDR3 has 14 residues. The germline CDR1 and CDR2 sequences are LNHDA and SQIVND (reference sequence). CDR3 nucleotides: TGTGCCAGTAGTGCTCCGGGACGGGGGGTCACCCAGTACTTC. Encoded protein: CASSAPGRGVTQYF.

Note on this clone: At one end the junction does not follow the germline gene, possibly because of a read error. This chain connects TRBV5-6 to TRBJ2-4; D might be TRBD2 (6 bases). CDR3 length: 14 amino acids. Germline CDR1 is SGHDT and CDR2 is YYEEEE. The CDR3 DNA reads as TGTGCCAGCAGCCTTGGCGGTTCCGGGACTCCGGATATCTTC. This sequence encodes CASSLGGSGTPDIF.

This clone has just one count. The V gene is TRBV27, the J gene TRBJ2-3; 7 bases line up with TRBD1. The CDR3 contains 17 residues. Per germline, CDR1 MNHEY and CDR2 SMNVEV (reference sequence). With 4 bases clipped from V and 10 bases from J, the junction kept 20 bases outside the gene matches. CDR3 sequence (DNA): TGTGCCAGCAGTTCGGACAGGCCGGCTCATGACGGTACGCCGCAGTATTTT. It encodes CASSSDRPAHDGTPQYF.

V usage is TRBV7-9 and J usage is TRBJ2-1; 15 positions agree with TRBD2. Germline values: CDR1 SEHNR, CDR2 FQNEAQ (reference sequence). The CDR3 is 15 amino acids. V lost 5 bases and J lost 7; bases outside the gene matches: 3. The CDR3 here is CASSRTSGRENEQFF. The CDR3 DNA reads TGTGCCAGCAGCAGGACTAGCGGGAGGGAGAATGAGCAGTTCTTC.

Note on this clone: This specimen includes other DNA sequences encoding the same CDR3. The chain joins TRBV7-2 to TRBJ2-1; tentative D call: TRBD1 (5 bases). CDR3 size: 13 residues. Per the germline V gene, CDR1 is SGHTA and CDR2 is FQGNSA. The V end was cut by 2 bases, the J end by 6 bases, with 8 bases between. The CDR3 spells CASSLNQGNEQFF. The CDR3 DNA reads as TGTGCCAGCAGCTTAAATCAGGGCAATGAGCAGTTCTTC.

In its sample, this clone was seen many times. V usage is TRBV29-1 and J usage is TRBJ2-3; D not resolved. Germline lookup yields CDR1 SQVTM and CDR2 ANQGSEA. CDR3 length equals 15 residues. Trimming took 4 bases from V and 0 from J, leaving 14 bases between them. This CDR3 is CSVVGSGTSTDTQYF. CDR3 nucleotide sequence: TGCAGCGTTGTGGGCTCCGGAACGAGCACAGATACGCAGTATTTT.

The chain links TRBV28 to TRBJ2-7, with D tentatively TRBD1 (5 bases). Germline V gives CDR1 MDHEN, CDR2 SYDVKM. The CDR3 is 15 amino acids. V dropped 1 base and J dropped 1 base, with 11 bases sitting between them. The CDR3 region has the DNA TGTGCCAGCAGTTTATCAGGGAAAAGGTCCTACGAGCAGTACTTC. Protein sequence: CASSLSGKRSYEQYF.

J is TRBJ2-7 and V is TRBV11-2; weak D call: TRBD1 (5 bases). With 1 base removed from V and 2 bases from J, the gap between germline ends came to 9 bases. Per germline, CDR1 SGHAT and CDR2 FQNNGV. The CDR3 is made up of 14 amino acids. The CDR3 is CASSLGGSTYEQYF. The CDR3 nucleotides read TGTGCCAGCAGCTTAGGGGGCAGTACCTACGAGCAGTACTTC.

This clone was counted once. V is TRBV19 and J is TRBJ1-1; the match to TRBD1 covers 8 bases. Losses at the gene ends were 5 bases for V and 11 bases for J; bases not matched to a gene: 4. The germline V gene encodes CDR1 LNHDA and CDR2 SQIVND (reference sequence). The CDR3 is made up of 11 amino acids. This CDR3 reads CASSVYRGAFF. The CDR3 nucleotides read TGTGCCAGTAGTGTTTACAGGGGGGCTTTCTTT.

The V gene is TRBV5-1, the J gene TRBJ2-7, with a tentative D call TRBD2 (5 bases). V lost 4 bases, J lost 0 bases, and 14 bases lay in between. The germline gives CDR1 SGHRS, CDR2 YFSETQ. The CDR3 contains 15 residues. CDR3 in DNA: TGCGCCAGCAGCCGCGGGCAGCTAAGCTCCTACGAGCAGTACTTC. This translates into CASSRGQLSSYEQYF.

The chain couples TRBV11-2 to TRBJ1-1, with 8 bases identical to TRBD1. This CDR3 spans 18 amino acids. The junction had 12 bases not matched to a gene; V was cut back by 3 bases and J by 0 bases. Germline CDR1 SGHAT, CDR2 FQNNGV. CDR3 sequence (DNA): TGTGCCAGCAGCTTCCTCCGGACAGGGAGGTTTATGAACACTGAAGCTTTCTTT. It translates to CASSFLRTGRFMNTEAFF.

This clone was seen only a few times. The chain uses TRBV5-1 and TRBJ2-3, with D maybe TRBD2 (6 bases). Germline V gene lookup returns CDR1 SGHRS and CDR2 YFSETQ. This CDR3 has 16 residues. Trimming took 4 bases from V and 1 from J, leaving 16 bases between them. CDR3 sequence (DNA): TGCGCCAGCAGCCCCGAAGCGGGCCCAGGCACAGATACGCAGTATTTT. Protein product: CASSPEAGPGTDTQYF.